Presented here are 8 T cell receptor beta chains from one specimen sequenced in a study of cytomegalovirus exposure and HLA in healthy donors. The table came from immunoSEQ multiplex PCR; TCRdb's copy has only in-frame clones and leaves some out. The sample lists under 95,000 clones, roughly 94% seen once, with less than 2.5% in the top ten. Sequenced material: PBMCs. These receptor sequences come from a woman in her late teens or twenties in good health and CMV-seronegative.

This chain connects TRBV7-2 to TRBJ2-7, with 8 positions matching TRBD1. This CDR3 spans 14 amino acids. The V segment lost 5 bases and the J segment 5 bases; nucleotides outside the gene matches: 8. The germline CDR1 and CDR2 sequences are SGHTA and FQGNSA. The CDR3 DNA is TGTGCCAGCAGCACCAGACAGGGGCCCCACGAGCAGTACTTC. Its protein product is CASSTRQGPHEQYF.

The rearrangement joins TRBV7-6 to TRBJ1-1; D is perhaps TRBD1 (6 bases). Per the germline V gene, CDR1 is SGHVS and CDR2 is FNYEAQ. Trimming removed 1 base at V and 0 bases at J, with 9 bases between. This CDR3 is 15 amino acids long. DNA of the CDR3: TGTGCCAGCAGCTTAGGGGGACACCTGAACACTGAAGCTTTCTTT. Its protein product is CASSLGGHLNTEAFF.

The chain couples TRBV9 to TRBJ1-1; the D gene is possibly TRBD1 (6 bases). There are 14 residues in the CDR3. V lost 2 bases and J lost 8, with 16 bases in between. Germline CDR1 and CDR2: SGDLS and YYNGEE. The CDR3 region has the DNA TGTGCCAGCAGCGTGACAGGTATTGGGCTGGAAGCTTTCTTT. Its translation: CASSVTGIGLEAFF.

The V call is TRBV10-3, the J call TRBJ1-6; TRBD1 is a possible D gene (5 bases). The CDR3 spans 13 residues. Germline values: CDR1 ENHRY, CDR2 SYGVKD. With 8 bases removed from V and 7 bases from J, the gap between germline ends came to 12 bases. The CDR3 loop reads CAIGARANSPLHF. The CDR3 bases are TGTGCCATCGGGGCCAGGGCAAATTCACCCCTCCACTTT.

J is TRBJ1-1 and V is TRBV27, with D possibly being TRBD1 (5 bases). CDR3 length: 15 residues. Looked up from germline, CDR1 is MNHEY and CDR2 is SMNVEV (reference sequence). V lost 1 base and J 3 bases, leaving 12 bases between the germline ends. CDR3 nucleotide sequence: TGTGCCAGCAGTTTATTAGCGGGGACGGACACTGAAGCTTTCTTT. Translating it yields CASSLLAGTDTEAFF.

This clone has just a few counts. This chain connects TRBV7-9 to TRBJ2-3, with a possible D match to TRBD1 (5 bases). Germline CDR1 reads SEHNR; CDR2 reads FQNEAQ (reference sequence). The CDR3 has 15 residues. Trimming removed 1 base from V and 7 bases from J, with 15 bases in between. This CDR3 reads CASSLVVGVGNTQYF. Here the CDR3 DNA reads TGTGCCAGCAGCTTAGTTGTAGGGGTGGGAAATACGCAGTATTTT. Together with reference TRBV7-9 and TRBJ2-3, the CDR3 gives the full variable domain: DTGVSQNPRHKITKRGQNVTFRCDPISEHNRLYWYRQTLGQGPEFLTYFQNEAQLEKSRLLSDRFSAERPKGSFSTLEIQRTEQGDSAMYLCASSLVVGVGNTQYFGPGTRLTVL.

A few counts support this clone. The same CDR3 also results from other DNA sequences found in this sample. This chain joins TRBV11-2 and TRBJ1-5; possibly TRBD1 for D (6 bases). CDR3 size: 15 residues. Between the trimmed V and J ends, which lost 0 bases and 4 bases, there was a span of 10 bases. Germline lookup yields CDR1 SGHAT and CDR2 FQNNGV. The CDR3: CASSLDQQGNQPQHF. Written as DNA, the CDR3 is TGTGCCAGCAGCTTAGACCAACAGGGAAATCAGCCCCAGCATTTT.

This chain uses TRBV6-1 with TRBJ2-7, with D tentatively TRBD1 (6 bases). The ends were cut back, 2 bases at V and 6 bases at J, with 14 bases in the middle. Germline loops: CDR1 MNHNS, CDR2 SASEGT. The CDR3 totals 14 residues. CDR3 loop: CASSEKGTPLEQYF. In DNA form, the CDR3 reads TGTGCCAGCAGTGAAAAAGGGACACCGCTCGAGCAGTACTTC.